This entry describes one T cell receptor beta chain. Its antigen is not known. V lost 6 bases and J 1 base, leaving 18 bases between the germline ends. The CDR3 consists of 16 residues. The germline V gene encodes CDR1 MNHEY and CDR2 SMNVEV (reference sequence). This entry is derived from a study of CD8 T cells in Susac syndrome. Reverse transcription of roughly 0.45 to 1 ug RNA was performed with random hexamers. The method of amplification for TCR beta CDR3 was immunoSEQ multiplex PCR, covering 54 Vbeta and 13 Jbeta. Each CDR3 protein is one row after TCRdb ran MiXCR on the immunoSEQ multiplex PCR reads. Of some 300,000 distinct CDR3 sequences in the sample, 85% were seen once. TCR beta sequencing covered blood CD8+ and CD4+ T cells. While CD8+ and CD4+ T cells were isolated negatively, TEMRA cells were enriched by FACS. Study-wide results and limits: As the study acknowledged, the number of individuals who were part of its TCR sequencing and HLA analysis was relatively small.

Sequencing was performed on CD8+ T cells from PBMCs. The rearrangement links TRBV27 to TRBJ1-1; TRBD1 might be the D (5 bases). This sequence was found in a human donor with multiple sclerosis. CDR3 DNA: TGTGCCAGCAGCCCCTTCCGAGGACACCAGAACACTGAAGCTTTCTTT. As protein: CASSPFRGHQNTEAFF.